The 20 T cell receptor beta chains in this list originate from one sample, sequenced in a study of blood T cell repertoires in COVID-19. Repertoires were generated with immunoSEQ multiplex PCR, while TCRdb's copy carries only in-frame clones and drops some. The sample lists around 97,000 clones, around 80% occurring once. The sample was peripheral blood. These receptors were obtained from a man in his 70s with acute or convalescent COVID-19.

This clone appeared once. The chain links TRBV4-3 to TRBJ2-1; 10 bases match TRBD2. The V and J ends lost 0 bases and 4 bases, in that order; junction bases with no gene match: 12. Looked up from germline, CDR1 is LGHNA and CDR2 is YSLEER. The CDR3 is 19 residues long. CDR3: CASSQDWNPGLALYNEQFF. The CDR3 DNA follows: TGCGCCAGCAGCCAAGACTGGAATCCGGGACTAGCGTTATACAATGAGCAGTTCTTC.

The gene calls are TRBV6-1 and TRBJ1-4, with 7 bases identical to TRBD1. CDR1 and CDR2 from the germline V gene are MNHNS and SASEGT. The CDR3 sequence is 15 residues long. With 2 bases clipped from V and 10 bases from J, the junction kept 10 bases outside the gene matches. In DNA form, the CDR3 reads TGTGCCAGCAGTGAACAGGGGGGCCCCGAAGGAAAACTGTTTTTT. Its translation is CASSEQGGPEGKLFF.

The CDR3 sequence is CAWGISGGREYF. DNA of the CDR3: TGTGCCTGGGGGATTTCAGGGGGACGAGAATATTTT. The rearrangement joins TRBV30 to TRBJ2-3, with 7 bases that match TRBD1. The germline V gene has CDR1 GTSNPN and CDR2 SVGIG (reference sequence). The CDR3 has 12 amino acids. V dropped 5 bases and J dropped 15; count of bases not matched to a gene: 14.

This clone turned up a few times. The CDR3 DNA reads TGTGCCAGTAGTACCTTGACAGGGCTCCGTCGGGCTGAAGCTTTCTTT. It encodes CASSTLTGLRRAEAFF. The rearrangement uses TRBV19 and TRBJ1-1; the match to TRBD1 covers 7 bases. This CDR3 is 16 amino acids long. CDR1 and CDR2 from the germline V gene are LNHDA and SQIVND (reference sequence). V dropped 4 bases and J dropped 6; count of bases not matched to a gene: 14.

The genes are TRBV27 and TRBJ1-1, with 9 bases aligning to TRBD1. The germline V gene encodes CDR1 MNHEY and CDR2 SMNVEV (reference sequence). Losses at the gene ends were 5 bases for V and 1 base for J; bases not matched to a gene: 5. The CDR3 contains 15 residues. The CDR3 reads CASSPWTGENTEAFF. The CDR3 DNA follows: TGTGCCAGCAGTCCATGGACAGGGGAGAACACTGAAGCTTTCTTT.

DNA for the CDR3: TGCAGTGCTAGTATGAGGGTTTCTAGCACAGATACGCAGTATTTT. Translation: CSASMRVSSTDTQYF. This chain connects TRBV20-1 to TRBJ2-3; TRBD2 is a possible D gene (5 bases). Germline CDR1 is DFQATT and CDR2 is SNEGSKA (reference sequence). The CDR3 loop spans 15 amino acids. Deletions cut 3 bases from V and 0 bases from J, with 13 bases between.

Concerning this clone: This same CDR3 is encoded by further DNA sequences in the sample. This rearrangement joins TRBV30 to TRBJ1-1; no reliable D call. V lost 6 bases and J lost 8, with 16 bases in between. CDR1 and CDR2 from the germline V gene are GTSNPN and SVGIG (reference sequence). The CDR3 runs 12 residues. The chain's CDR3 is CACTGSRREAFF. The DNA of the CDR3 is TGTGCCTGTACGGGGTCAAGAAGGGAAGCTTTCTTT.

This chain links TRBV30 with TRBJ2-7; D possibly corresponds to TRBD1 (6 bases). Germline V lookup: CDR1 GTSNPN, CDR2 SVGIG (reference sequence). Between the trimmed V and J ends, which lost 5 bases and 4 bases, there was a span of 12 bases. The CDR3 is made up of 12 amino acids. CDR3 bases: TGTGCCTGGTCCAGGGGAATGTACGAGCAGTACTTC. It translates to CAWSRGMYEQYF.

This clone was counted only a few times. This rearrangement joins TRBV3-1 (or the pseudogene TRBV3-2) to TRBJ1-5; D is uncertain. V lost 1 base to trimming and J lost 7 bases, with 11 bases between them. Per germline, CDR1 LGHDT and CDR2 YNNKEL (reference sequence). The CDR3 runs to 14 residues. The CDR3 is CASSQVRVRQPQHF. CDR3 DNA: TGTGCCAGCAGCCAAGTACGTGTCAGACAGCCCCAGCATTTT.

This chain links TRBV27 with TRBJ2-1; tentative D call: TRBD1 (6 bases). Per the germline V gene, CDR1 is MNHEY and CDR2 is SMNVEV (reference sequence). This CDR3 is built from 15 residues. With 6 bases removed from V and 2 bases from J, the gap between germline ends came to 14 bases. This chain's CDR3 is CASRRDRPPYNEQFF. CDR3 bases: TGTGCCAGCAGGAGAGACAGGCCCCCCTACAATGAGCAGTTCTTC.

This clone is a singleton in its sample. The chain carries TRBV4-1 and TRBJ2-7; 10 bases align to TRBD2. The J segment lost 6 bases and the V segment lost 3 bases, leaving 11 bases of the junction unmatched. Germline CDR1 and CDR2: MGHRA and YSYEKL. The CDR3 is 16 amino acids. The CDR3 protein is CASSQAPSGSGGEQYF. The CDR3, as DNA: TGCGCCAGCAGCCAGGCCCCTAGCGGGAGTGGGGGCGAGCAGTACTTC.

V is TRBV18 and J is TRBJ1-5; D is unclear. Trimming shortened V by 5 bases and J by 10 bases, and 18 bases separated the two germline ends. Germline-derived CDR1 and CDR2 are KGHSH and LQKENI. This CDR3 is 14 amino acids long. CDR3 amino acids: CASSGMTSAGPQHF. The CDR3 DNA reads TGTGCCAGCTCAGGCATGACTTCGGCCGGTCCCCAGCATTTT. The full variable domain, its missing parts supplied by reference TRBV18 and TRBJ1-5, is NAGVMQNPRHLVRRRGQEARLRCSPMKGHSHVYWYRQLPEEGLKFMVYLQKENIIDESGMPKERFSAEFPKEGPSILRIQQVVRGDSAAYFCASSGMTSAGPQHFGDGTRLSIL.

This chain uses TRBV5-1 with TRBJ1-2; D is ambiguous. Per the germline V gene, CDR1 is SGHRS and CDR2 is YFSETQ. This CDR3 region has 13 residues. Trimming shortened V by 6 bases and J by 1 base, and 10 bases separated the two germline ends. The CDR3: CASKTTDNYGYTF. The CDR3 DNA reads TGCGCCAGCAAGACAACGGATAACTATGGCTACACCTTC. The entire variable domain, with the rest obtained from reference TRBV5-1 and TRBJ1-2, is as follows: KAGVTQTPRYLIKTRGQQVTLSCSPISGHRSVSWYQQTPGQGLQFLFEYFSETQRNKGNFPGRFSGRQFSNSRSEMNVSTLELGDSALYLCASKTTDNYGYTFGSGTRLTVV.

The V gene is TRBV4-2, the J gene TRBJ1-2; weak D call: TRBD1 (5 bases). Germline values: CDR1 LGHNA, CDR2 YNFKEQ. This CDR3 is 12 amino acids long. V was trimmed by 6 bases and J by 7 bases, leaving 12 bases between them. The DNA of the CDR3 is TGTGCCAGCAGGGGGCAGGTTTCTGGCTACACCTTC. It translates to CASRGQVSGYTF.

The chain links TRBV7-2 to TRBJ2-7; 10 nucleotides line up with TRBD2. Looked up from germline, CDR1 is SGHTA and CDR2 is FQGNSA. The junction had 4 bases not matched to a gene; V was cut back by 5 bases and J by 3 bases. This CDR3 comprises 14 residues. CDR3: CASSRTSGDYEQYF. The CDR3 DNA reads TGTGCCAGCAGCCGTACTAGCGGGGACTACGAGCAGTACTTC.

This sequence joins TRBV28 and TRBJ1-3, with 9 bases aligning to TRBD1. This CDR3 comprises 13 residues. CDR1 is MDHEN and CDR2 is SYDVKM in the germline V gene. J lost 3 bases, V lost 9 bases, and 3 bases had no gene match. CDR3 residues: CARHRGLGNTIYF. The CDR3 coding sequence is TGTGCCAGACACAGGGGGCTTGGAAACACCATATATTTT.

The chain joins TRBV24-1 to TRBJ1-2, with no clear D. The V gene's germline CDR1 is KGHDR and CDR2 SFDVKD. V gave up 3 bases and J gave up 4 bases, with 8 bases separating them. This CDR3 has 13 amino acids. The CDR3 DNA is TGTGCCACCAGTGATAGCGGGAGCTATGGCTACACCTTC. Protein: CATSDSGSYGYTF.

The rearrangement uses TRBV7-2 and TRBJ1-2, with TRBD1 matching 9 bases. The CDR3 runs 15 residues. V shed 2 bases and J 6 bases; nucleotides not matched to a gene: 7. Germline-derived CDR1 and CDR2 are SGHTA and FQGNSA. Here the CDR3 reads CASSLSSGTGHGYTF. The CDR3 bases are TGTGCCAGCAGCTTATCCTCCGGGACAGGGCATGGCTACACCTTC.

The chain couples TRBV7-2 to TRBJ1-1; the D is unclear. This CDR3 has 12 amino acids. Germline CDR1 reads SGHTA; CDR2 reads FQGNSA. With 5 bases removed from V and 7 bases from J, the gap between germline ends came to 11 bases. CDR3 sequence (DNA): TGTGCCAGCAGCCACATGCCGGGTGAAGCTTTCTTT. It specifies CASSHMPGEAFF.

This CDR3 reads CASSLGSGAFSTGELFF. CDR3 sequence (DNA): TGCGCCAGCAGCTTGGGTAGCGGGGCTTTCAGCACCGGGGAGCTGTTTTTT. The chain recombines TRBV5-1 with TRBJ2-2; TRBD2 matches 8 bases. The CDR3 is 17 amino acids. V was pared by 0 bases and J by 4 bases, with 8 bases of the junction left unmatched. Germline CDR1 and CDR2: SGHRS and YFSETQ.